The T cell receptor beta chain under discussion was sequenced for a study of stem cell transplantation in POMP-related autoinflammatory disease. Sequenced by immunoSEQ multiplex PCR; TCRdb stores in-frame clones only, minus some. Here the sample spans some 31,000 clones, roughly 88% being singletons. CDR3 size: 13 residues. Germline values: CDR1 MNHNS, CDR2 SASEGT. V dropped 3 bases and J dropped 4 bases, with 9 bases sitting between them. The table lists this clone with a count of one. This TCR was recovered from a human donor with POMP-related autoinflammation and immune dysregulation (PRAID). The chain recombines TRBV6-1 with TRBJ2-5, with a possible D match to TRBD1 (5 bases). The source material was CD4+ T cells from PBMCs, sampled before stem cell transplantation. CDR3 residues: CASSDQGRETQYF. The CDR3 DNA is TGTGCCAGCAGTGATCAGGGAAGAGAGACCCAGTACTTC.